Listed below are T cell receptor beta chains from one sample, sequenced in a study of cytomegalovirus exposure and HLA in healthy donors. Repertoires were generated with immunoSEQ multiplex PCR, while TCRdb's copy carries only in-frame clones and drops some. The table includes about 98,000 clones, approximately 88% detected once. Sample: PBMCs. All receptors derive from a woman aged 30 to 39 in good health and CMV-seronegative. Each CDR3 is given with its conserved first and last residue. D genes are given only for firm matches. Where a row states a size, it is once, few, many or the class of an expanded clone; other rows omit it.

clone_size j_call d_call v_call cdr3_aa cdr3_nt
. TRBJ2-1 TRBD2 TRBV6-5 CASSYPTSGTNEQFF TGTGCCAGCAGTTACCCGACTAGCGGCACAAATGAGCAGTTCTTC
. TRBJ2-4 . TRBV28 CASSQETGLKNIQYF TGTGCCAGCAGCCAAGAAACAGGTCTCAAAAACATTCAGTACTTC
. TRBJ2-5 . TRBV29-1 CSVVLAVETQYF TGCAGCGTTGTGTTAGCTGTGGAGACCCAGTACTTC
. TRBJ1-2 . TRBV28 CASSTLQGYYGYTF TGTGCCAGCAGTACACTACAGGGCTACTATGGCTACACCTTC
. TRBJ2-7 . TRBV4-2 CASSQILAYEQYF TGTGCCAGCAGCCAAATCCTAGCCTACGAGCAGTACTTC
. TRBJ1-3 . TRBV5-4 CASSLELTGLSGNTIYF TGTGCCAGCAGCCTTGAGTTGACAGGACTCTCTGGAAACACCATATATTTT
. TRBJ1-4 . TRBV13 CASSRYLQPNEKLFF TGTGCCAGCAGCCGGTATCTACAGCCTAATGAAAAACTGTTTTTT
. TRBJ1-3 . TRBV23-1 CASSPIPGRNGNTIYF TGCGCCAGCAGTCCCATTCCAGGGCGGAACGGAAACACCATATATTTT
. TRBJ1-1 TRBD1 TRBV19 CASSGRGTGLNTEAFF TGTGCCAGTAGTGGCCGAGGGACAGGTCTGAACACTGAAGCTTTCTTT
. TRBJ2-7 . TRBV20-1 CSAPSEYEQYF TGCAGTGCTCCGAGCGAGTACGAGCAGTACTTC
. TRBJ1-2 TRBD1 TRBV5-6 CASSSGQGYYGYTF TGTGCCAGCAGCTCGGGACAGGGGTATTATGGCTACACCTTC
. TRBJ1-5 TRBD1 TRBV25-1 CASTPAGTGDQPQHF TGTGCCAGCACCCCGGCGGGGACAGGGGATCAGCCCCAGCATTTT
. TRBJ1-5 . TRBV7-9 CASSLKGGAGQPQHF TGTGCCAGCAGCTTAAAAGGGGGGGCCGGTCAGCCCCAGCATTTT
. TRBJ1-1 TRBD1 TRBV7-6 CAISVPGGRTEAFF TGTGCGATCTCCGTCCCAGGGGGGAGGACTGAAGCTTTCTTT
. TRBJ2-3 . TRBV9 CASSVSGGGADTQYF TGTGCCAGCAGCGTTTCGGGGGGCGGGGCAGATACGCAGTATTTT
. TRBJ1-1 . TRBV18 CASSYQGADTEAFF TGTGCCAGCTCATACCAGGGTGCGGACACTGAAGCTTTCTTT
few TRBJ2-3 . TRBV9 CASSVGGTDTQYF TGTGCCAGCAGCGTCGGCGGAACAGATACGCAGTATTTT
. TRBJ2-1 . TRBV5-6 CASSQGGAEQFF TGTGCCAGCAGTCAAGGAGGAGCGGAGCAGTTCTTC
. TRBJ2-4 TRBD2 TRBV12-5 CASGSPLTSGILAKNIQYF TGTGCTAGTGGTTCCCCCCTGACTAGCGGGATCCTAGCCAAAAACATTCAGTACTTC
. TRBJ2-7 . TRBV9 CASSVTGDSYEQYF TGTGCCAGCAGCGTTACCGGAGACAGCTACGAGCAGTACTTC
once TRBJ1-2 TRBD1 TRBV29-1 CSVWPGQLYGYTF TGCAGCGTTTGGCCGGGACAGCTCTATGGCTACACCTTC
. TRBJ2-1 TRBD2 TRBV27 CASSPRTSGRAMGSYNEQFF TGTGCCAGCAGTCCGCGGACTAGCGGGAGGGCCATGGGCTCCTACAATGAGCAGTTCTTC
. TRBJ1-4 TRBD1 TRBV5-1 CASSLRQGLIEKLFF TGCGCCAGCAGCTTGAGACAGGGGCTAATTGAAAAACTGTTTTTT
. TRBJ2-3 . TRBV5-6 CASSLSDTQYF TGTGCCAGCAGCTTGTCTGATACGCAGTATTTT
. TRBJ2-5 . TRBV11-2 CASSLDRETQYF TGTGCCAGCAGCTTAGATCGAGAGACCCAGTACTTC
few TRBJ1-1 TRBD1 TRBV7-2 CASSLRSGQGTEAFF TGTGCCAGCAGCCTAAGGTCGGGACAGGGGACTGAAGCTTTCTTT
. TRBJ1-3 . TRBV13 CASSLGLGPGNTIYF TGTGCCAGCAGCTTAGGCCTGGGGCCTGGAAACACCATATATTTT
. TRBJ2-5 TRBD2 TRBV11-2 CASSPVAGQETQYF TGTGCCAGCAGCCCCGTAGCGGGCCAAGAGACCCAGTACTTC
. TRBJ2-7 . TRBV29-1 CSVKLLDKATYEQYF TGCAGCGTGAAGCTCCTGGACAAGGCGACCTACGAGCAGTACTTC
. TRBJ2-3 . TRBV29-1 CSVAGPGPTDTQYF TGCAGCGTTGCTGGCCCAGGCCCCACAGATACGCAGTATTTT
. TRBJ1-4 TRBD1 TRBV28 CASGTRTGYNEKLFF TGTGCCAGCGGGACCCGGACAGGATATAATGAAAAACTGTTTTTT
. TRBJ1-4 TRBD1 TRBV5-1 CASSFRQGAGEKLFF TGCGCCAGCAGCTTCCGACAGGGGGCGGGTGAAAAACTGTTTTTT
. TRBJ2-3 . TRBV11-2 CASSSRRWGLSTDTQYF TGTGCCAGCAGCTCCCGGCGGTGGGGCTTGAGCACAGATACGCAGTATTTT
. TRBJ1-1 . TRBV11-3 CASSLGLNTEAFF TGTGCCAGCAGCTTAGGGCTGAACACTGAAGCTTTCTTT
. TRBJ2-4 TRBD2 TRBV4-3 CASSQGVMAGGPGNIQYF TGCGCCAGCAGCCAAGGGGTAATGGCGGGAGGGCCGGGAAACATTCAGTACTTC
. TRBJ1-6 . TRBV7-9 CASSLPYPGTGSSPLHF TGTGCCAGCAGCTTACCCTATCCGGGAACAGGGTCTTCACCCCTCCACTTT
. TRBJ2-4 TRBD2 TRBV27 CASGELAGVIQYF TGTGCCAGCGGGGAACTAGCGGGAGTCATTCAGTACTTC
. TRBJ2-5 . TRBV2 CASSSTLGVRETQYF TGTGCCAGCAGTTCCACCCTAGGAGTTCGAGAGACCCAGTACTTC
. TRBJ1-1 TRBD1 TRBV18 CASSPRGQGNTEAFF TGTGCCAGCTCACCCCGCGGACAGGGTAACACTGAAGCTTTCTTT
. TRBJ2-1 TRBD2 TRBV2 CASRTAPGTSKFF TGTGCCAGCAGAACGGCCCCCGGGACTAGCAAGTTCTTC
. TRBJ2-5 TRBD2 TRBV7-9 CASREAGGLETQYF TGTGCCAGCAGGGAAGCCGGGGGGTTGGAGACCCAGTACTTC
. TRBJ1-1 . TRBV6-6 CASRNTEAFF TGTGCCAGTAGGAACACTGAAGCTTTCTTT
. TRBJ1-1 TRBD1 TRBV6-6 CASSWARRDSSAFF TGTGCCAGCAGTTGGGCTCGCCGGGACAGTTCAGCTTTCTTT
. TRBJ2-7 TRBD2 TRBV9 CASSRGSIAYEQYF TGTGCCAGCAGCCGCGGGAGTATAGCCTACGAGCAGTACTTC
many TRBJ2-7 . TRBV7-8 CASSLARGEQYF TGTGCCAGCAGCTTAGCACGGGGCGAGCAGTACTTC
. TRBJ2-5 TRBD1 TRBV7-9 CASSLGRGSTEETQYF TGTGCCAGCAGCTTGGGCAGGGGGAGCACCGAAGAGACCCAGTACTTC
. TRBJ2-7 TRBD1 TRBV7-2 CASSPDGPGGSYEQYF TGTGCCAGCAGCCCCGACGGCCCAGGGGGCTCCTACGAGCAGTACTTC
. TRBJ2-1 TRBD2 TRBV2 CASSINWGGGEQFF TGTGCCAGCAGCATAAACTGGGGGGGAGGCGAGCAGTTCTTC
once TRBJ1-1 . TRBV18 CASSPLTVNTEAFF TGTGCCAGCTCACCACTGACAGTAAACACTGAAGCTTTCTTT
. TRBJ2-2 . TRBV9 CASSVASAGTGELFF TGTGCCAGCAGCGTAGCCTCGGCGGGCACCGGGGAGCTGTTTTTT
. TRBJ2-7 TRBD2 TRBV4-2 CASSRPWSSGGSEQYF TGTGCCAGCAGCCGGCCGTGGTCTAGCGGGGGATCCGAGCAGTACTTC
. TRBJ2-2 . TRBV7-2 CASSQMSNGELFF TGTGCCAGCAGCCAAATGAGTAACGGGGAGCTGTTTTTT